This T cell receptor (beta chain) comes out of a study of glioma-infiltrating T cells. Study-wide points: Tissue and blood shared very few CDR3 sequences. Gliomas, especially low-grade, showed above-expected tissue-blood divergence; non-neoplastic patients showed below.

The iRepertoire nested amplicon-rescue multiplex PCR amplified TCR alpha and beta CDR3s from RNA. Input was roughly 85-450 ng of tissue mRNA or PBMC total RNA. Via MiXCR, TCRdb re-called the multiplex PCR reads, giving one row per CDR3 protein. Counted here are over 120,000 distinct CDR3 sequences, about two fifths occurring once; the ten biggest clones make up 20%. CDR1 MNHNS and CDR2 SASEGT come from the germline V gene. After removal of 5 bases from V and 10 bases from J, the junction contained 14 bases not matched to a gene. The CDR3 has 14 residues. There are many counts of this clonotype. Antigen specificity is unknown.

The sample comprised glioma tissue, nonneoplastic brain tissue, or PBMCs (not recorded which). The rearrangement uses TRBV6-1 and TRBJ2-7; 7 bases match TRBD1. This sequence was found in a human donor with low-grade glioma or glioblastoma, undergoing nonglioma brain surgery, or in good health (not recorded which). The CDR3 here is CASSYYRGRGRQYF. CDR3 in DNA: TGTGCCAGCAGTTATTACAGGGGTCGAGGAAGACAGTACTTC.